This is a list of T cell receptor beta chains from one sample in a study of blood T cells in healthy people across ages. TCRdb called the 5' RACE reads again in MiXCR, with one record for every CDR3 protein. The sample consists of nearly 800,000 distinct CDR3 sequences, roughly 25% of them appearing once. The same data also went into a second study, on T cells of mothers and their children.

Sequenced input: blood. The receptors were sampled from a boy between 10 and 17 years old in good health. Both conserved end residues are part of each CDR3. Each record gives: J gene, D gene, V gene, clone size, CDR3 protein, CDR3 DNA. The D gene is left open where the match is weak. Expanded clones get a size class; other rows say once, few or many, or leave the size out.

TRBJ1-5 TRBD1 TRBV7-9 NA CASSATGTGGNQPQHF TGTGCCAGCAGCGCGACCGGGACAGGGGGGAACCAGCCCCAGCATTTT
TRBJ2-1 NA TRBV3-1 NA CASSQDGPREQFF TGTGCCAGCAGCCAAGATGGCCCAAGGGAGCAGTTCTTC
TRBJ2-5 NA TRBV7-8 NA CASSFLGVQETQYF TGTGCCAGCAGCTTTTTAGGCGTACAAGAGACCCAGTACTTC
TRBJ1-2 NA TRBV3-1 NA CASSAGQGMSGYTF TGTGCCAGCAGTGCGGGGCAGGGGATGAGTGGCTACACCTTC
TRBJ2-3 TRBD2 TRBV6-2/TRBV6-3 NA CASSYSGAGGPDTQYF TGTGCCAGCAGTTACTCTGGAGCGGGGGGGCCCGATACGCAGTATTTT
TRBJ2-5 TRBD2 TRBV10-3 few CAISGLAGDETQYF TGTGCCATCAGTGGACTAGCGGGAGATGAGACCCAGTACTTC
TRBJ2-2 NA TRBV7-2 few CASSLRQTNTGELFF TGTGCCAGCAGCTTAAGGCAGACGAACACCGGGGAGCTGTTTTTT
TRBJ1-3 NA TRBV7-2 NA CASSTGPNSGNTIYF TGTGCCAGCAGCACGGGACCGAACTCTGGAAACACCATATATTTT
TRBJ2-4 TRBD1 TRBV28 few CASSYYRGENIQYF TGTGCCAGCAGTTACTACAGGGGAGAAAACATTCAGTACTTC
TRBJ2-7 TRBD1 TRBV27 NA CASARDRDSHEQYF TGTGCCAGCGCCCGGGACAGGGACTCCCACGAGCAGTACTTC
TRBJ2-5 NA TRBV6-5 NA CATVPKGGTQYF TGTGCCACCGTACCGAAGGGAGGGACCCAGTACTTC
TRBJ2-7 TRBD2 TRBV7-2 few CASSPTTASGRSYEQYF TGTGCCAGCAGCCCAACGACGGCTAGCGGGAGATCCTACGAGCAGTACTTC
TRBJ2-1 NA TRBV7-2 NA CASSPGGRGSNEQFF TGTGCCAGCAGCCCCGGGGGGCGCGGGAGCAATGAGCAGTTCTTC
TRBJ1-4 NA TRBV27 NA CASSREGGLGEKLFF TGTGCCAGCAGCCGAGAGGGGGGGCTGGGGGAAAAACTGTTTTTT
TRBJ1-2 NA TRBV20-1 few CSATLPDTYNYGYTF TGCAGTGCAACCCTACCGGACACCTATAACTATGGCTACACCTTC
TRBJ2-1 NA TRBV11-1 many CASSLGGFDEQFF TGTGCCAGCAGCTTAGGGGGTTTCGATGAGCAGTTCTTC
TRBJ1-4 NA TRBV28 few CASSFPTGTRNEKLFF TGTGCCAGCAGTTTCCCGACCGGGACGCGGAATGAAAAACTGTTTTTT
TRBJ2-3 NA TRBV4-3 NA CASSQGLRADTQYF TGCGCCAGCAGCCAAGGCCTGAGGGCAGATACGCAGTATTTT
TRBJ2-5 NA TRBV28 few CASHLDGKKYF TGTGCCAGTCACTTGGACGGGAAGAAGTACTTC
TRBJ2-1 NA TRBV28 NA CASSRGLLNEQFF TGTGCCAGCAGTCGCGGACTTCTGAATGAGCAGTTCTTC
TRBJ2-5 NA TRBV4-2 few CASSPLSSGNQETQYF TGTGCCAGCAGCCCCCTTAGCTCGGGAAACCAAGAGACCCAGTACTTC
TRBJ1-3 NA TRBV12-3/TRBV12-4 NA CASSLETAGNTIYF TGTGCCAGCAGTTTGGAGACCGCTGGAAACACCATATATTTT
TRBJ2-1 NA TRBV10-3 NA CAISGPRVGEEQFF TGTGCCATCAGTGGCCCACGAGTCGGAGAAGAGCAGTTCTTC
TRBJ2-2 NA TRBV24-1 NA CATRGANTGELFF TGTGCCACCAGAGGAGCGAACACCGGGGAGCTGTTTTTT
TRBJ2-2 TRBD2 TRBV7-9 NA CASSSTSGATGELFF TGTGCCAGCAGCTCGACTAGCGGGGCTACCGGGGAGCTGTTTTTT
TRBJ2-4 TRBD1 TRBV30 NA CAWSAGTGVDIQYF TGTGCCTGGAGTGCAGGGACAGGGGTGGACATTCAGTACTTC
TRBJ2-7 TRBD2 TRBV7-2 few CASSLVAGGPREQYF TGTGCCAGCAGCTTAGTTGCGGGAGGGCCTCGCGAGCAGTACTTC
TRBJ2-1 NA TRBV3-1 NA CASSQGTDLAYNEQFF TGTGCCAGCAGCCAAGGGACAGACCTGGCCTACAATGAGCAGTTCTTC
TRBJ2-7 TRBD2 TRBV13 NA CASSLHGEGTYEQYF TGTGCCAGCAGCCTACACGGGGAGGGGACCTACGAGCAGTACTTC
TRBJ2-5 TRBD2 TRBV7-2 NA CASSDQRPGLQETQYF TGTGCCAGCAGCGACCAACGCCCGGGACTACAAGAGACCCAGTACTTC
TRBJ1-4 NA TRBV27 few CASSLFSPQGNEKLFF TGTGCCAGCAGTTTATTTAGCCCCCAGGGGAATGAAAAACTGTTTTTT
TRBJ2-3 NA TRBV7-9 NA CASSPPGLRTDTQYF TGTGCCAGCAGCCCGCCGGGACTCCGCACAGATACGCAGTATTTT
TRBJ2-4 TRBD1 TRBV7-9 NA CASSPRQGADIQYF TGTGCCAGCAGCCCTCGACAGGGGGCGGACATTCAGTACTTC
TRBJ1-3 NA TRBV29-1 NA CSVEGTGNTIYF TGCAGCGTTGAGGGGACTGGAAACACCATATATTTT